Below, one T cell receptor beta chain is given with its context. Its specificity is unknown. The Oncomine TCR Beta short-read assay sequenced DNA from cultured CD4+ T cells. One entry per CDR3 protein results from TCRdb running MiXCR on the PCR reads. The sample includes around 12,000 distinct CDR3 sequences, approximately 40% of them seen just once. This entry belongs to a study of vaccination and CD4 T cells after COVID-19. As for the study in general: The authors used overlapping spike peptides from SARS-CoV-2, HCoV-NL63, HCoV-OC43 and HCoV-229E to stimulate cells.

As to treatment: roughly 10-day PBMC culture with coronavirus spike peptide pools or control peptides (ViraFEST assay). Trimming stripped 7 bases from V and 2 bases from J, with 11 bases between. CDR1 and CDR2 (germline): MDHEN, SYDVKM. The CDR3 length is 14 residues. The gene calls are TRBV28 and TRBJ2-2; no clear D gene. The TCR sequence derives from a human donor who had recovered from COVID-19. The source material was CD4+ T cells from blood, cultured in vitro, sampled after SARS-CoV-2 vaccination. In DNA form, the CDR3 reads TGTGCCAGCATACGGGTAATCAACACCGGGGAGCTGTTTTTT. It is translated as CASIRVINTGELFF.